This T cell receptor beta chain derives from a study of OX40 agonist ivuxolimab in advanced cancers. On the study more broadly: Partial responses were achieved by three patients, one with hepatocellular carcinoma and two with cutaneous melanoma.

Germline V gene sequence: CDR1 MGHRA, CDR2 YSYEKL. The V and J ends lost 4 bases and 1 base, in that order; junction bases with no gene match: 10. This CDR3 has 18 amino acids. Study-wide findings and caveats: The 0.1-3.0 mg/kg partial responders had among the lowest clonal expansion.

TCRdb's table, derived via immunoSEQ multiplex PCR, lists solely in-frame clones and lacks some. The profile covers about 43,000 clones, with around three quarters appearing a single time and roughly 4.1% taken by the ten largest. In the case of this clone: Its antigen is unknown.

The investigators sampled blood at baseline, at cycle 4 day 1, and at cycle 7 day 1. Specimen: CD4+ or CD8+ T cells sorted from blood, collected in a trial of the OX40 agonist ivuxolimab. This TCR came from an adult with an advanced solid tumor such as melanoma, head and neck, liver or kidney cancer. The chain employs TRBV4-1 and TRBJ2-2; 9 positions match TRBD2. In nucleotides, the CDR3 is TGCGCCAGCAGCCGATTTGTTAGCGGGAGAGTGAACACCGGGGAGCTGTTTTTT. Amino acids: CASSRFVSGRVNTGELFF.